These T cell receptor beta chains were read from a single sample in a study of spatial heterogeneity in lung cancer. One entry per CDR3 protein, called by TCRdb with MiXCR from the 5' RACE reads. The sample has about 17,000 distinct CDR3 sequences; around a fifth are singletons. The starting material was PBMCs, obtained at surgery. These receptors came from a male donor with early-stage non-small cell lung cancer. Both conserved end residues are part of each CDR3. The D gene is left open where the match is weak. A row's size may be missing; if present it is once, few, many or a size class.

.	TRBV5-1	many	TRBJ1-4	TGCGCCAGCAAGAACAGGGTGGGAGAAAAACTGTTTTTT	CASKNRVGEKLFF
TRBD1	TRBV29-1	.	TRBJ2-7	TGCAGCGTTGAATCCGGGACAGGGTCCTACGAGCAGTACTTC	CSVESGTGSYEQYF
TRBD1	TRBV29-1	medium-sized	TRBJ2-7	TGCAGCGTTGAAGGACAGGGGAAGGACTACGAGCAGTACTTC	CSVEGQGKDYEQYF
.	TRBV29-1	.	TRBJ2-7	TGCAGCGTTGAAAATGGGGGGAGCTCCTACGAGCAGTACTTC	CSVENGGSSYEQYF
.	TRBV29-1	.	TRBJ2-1	TGCAGCGTTGAAGGAGGGCTATCCTACAATGAGCAGTTCTTC	CSVEGGLSYNEQFF
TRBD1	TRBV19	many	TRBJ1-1	TGTGCCAGTAGTATGGAGACAGGGTATACTGAAGCTTTCTTT	CASSMETGYTEAFF
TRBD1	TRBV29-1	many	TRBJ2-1	TGCAGCGTTGAGGGCAGGGGGATGAACAATGAGCAGTTCTTC	CSVEGRGMNNEQFF
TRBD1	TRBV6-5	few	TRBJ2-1	TGTGCCAGCAGTAGCCAGACAGGGGCCGTCTACAATGAGCAGTTCTTC	CASSSQTGAVYNEQFF
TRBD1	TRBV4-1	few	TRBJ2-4	TGCGCCAGCAGCCACGTGCCGGGACAGGGGATTACGGTTCAGTACTTC	CASSHVPGQGITVQYF
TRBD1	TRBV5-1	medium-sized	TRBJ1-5	TGCGCCAGCAGCTTGGGAGACAGGGGACAGCCCCAGCATTTT	CASSLGDRGQPQHF
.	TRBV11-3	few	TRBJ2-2	TGTGCCAGCAGCTTATCGTTAGACCCCGGGGAGCTGTTTTTT	CASSLSLDPGELFF
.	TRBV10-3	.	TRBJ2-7	TGTGCCATCAGGGGGGATCAGGGTCACTCTTTCTACGAGCAGTACTTC	CAIRGDQGHSFYEQYF
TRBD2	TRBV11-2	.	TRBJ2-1	TGTGCCAGCAGCTTAGCGACGCGGGGGGCCGACAATGAGCAGTTCTTC	CASSLATRGADNEQFF
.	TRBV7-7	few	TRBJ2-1	TGTGCTAGCAGCTCGGACAATGAGCAGTTCTTC	CASSSDNEQFF
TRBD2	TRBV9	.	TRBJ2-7	TGTGCCAGCAGCGGAGCGGGGACCTCGAGCTCCTACGAGCAGTACTTC	CASSGAGTSSSYEQYF
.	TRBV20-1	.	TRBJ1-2	TGCAGTGCCACAGGGTCCTATGGCTACACCTTC	CSATGSYGYTF
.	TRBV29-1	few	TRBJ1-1	TGCAGCGTTGCCAAGACCAACACTGAAGCTTTCTTT	CSVAKTNTEAFF
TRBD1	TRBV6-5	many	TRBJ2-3	TGTGCCAGCAGTTACGGGACAGGGTCGACAGATACGCAGTATTTT	CASSYGTGSTDTQYF
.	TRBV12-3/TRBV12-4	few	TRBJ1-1	TGTGCCAGCAGTTGGGTGGGCACTGAAGCTTTCTTT	CASSWVGTEAFF
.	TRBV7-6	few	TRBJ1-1	TGTGCCAGCAGCTTAGGGAATAGGAACACTGAAGCTTTCTTT	CASSLGNRNTEAFF
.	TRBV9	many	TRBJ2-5	TGTGCCAGCAGCCTCGGGGTGGGGTCAAACCAAGAGACCCAGTACTTC	CASSLGVGSNQETQYF
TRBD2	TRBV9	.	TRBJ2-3	TGTGCCAGCAGCGTCCAAAGCGGGGTCCTCACAGATACGCAGTATTTT	CASSVQSGVLTDTQYF
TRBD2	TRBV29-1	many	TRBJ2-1	TGCAGCGTTGGGACTAGCGAGTACAATGAGCAGTTCTTC	CSVGTSEYNEQFF
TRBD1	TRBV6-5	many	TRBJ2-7	TGTGCCAGCAGCCGGCAGACAGGGGTGGGTGAGCAGTACTTC	CASSRQTGVGEQYF
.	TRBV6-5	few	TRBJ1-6	TGTGCCAGCAGTTACGGCCAGGGAGTTAATAATTCACCCCTCCACTTT	CASSYGQGVNNSPLHF
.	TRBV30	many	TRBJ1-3	TGTGCCTGGGGGTCGACGGGAAACACCATATATTTT	CAWGSTGNTIYF
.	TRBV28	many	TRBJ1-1	TGTGCCAGCAGTCGTGGGGGCGGTGGCCTTGAAGCTTTCTTT	CASSRGGGGLEAFF
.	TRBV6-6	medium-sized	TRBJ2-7	TGTGCCAGCAACCCCGGCGGGACCTCCTACGAGCAGTACTTC	CASNPGGTSYEQYF
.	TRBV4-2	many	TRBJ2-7	TGTGCCAGCAGCCAAGATCCGGACAACTACGAGCAGTACTTC	CASSQDPDNYEQYF
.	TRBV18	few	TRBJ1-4	TGTGCCAGCTCACCCGGAAGTGGGAATGAAAAACTGTTTTTT	CASSPGSGNEKLFF
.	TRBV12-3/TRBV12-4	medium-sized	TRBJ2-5	TGTGCCAGCAGTGCCGCAGGGAGAGAGACCCAGTACTTC	CASSAAGRETQYF
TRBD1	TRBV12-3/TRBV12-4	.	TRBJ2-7	TGTGCCAGCAGTTCAACAGGGGGCCGCGGCGAGCAGTACTTC	CASSSTGGRGEQYF
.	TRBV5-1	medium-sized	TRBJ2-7	TGCGCCAGCAGCTTGGCAGGGGACGAGCAGTACTTC	CASSLAGDEQYF
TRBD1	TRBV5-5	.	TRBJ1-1	TGTGCCAGCAGCCCCCGGGACAGGGAGACTCACACTGAAGCTTTCTTT	CASSPRDRETHTEAFF
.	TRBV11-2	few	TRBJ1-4	TGTGCCAGCAGCCCTGGACAGATTGCAACTAATGAAAAACTGTTTTTT	CASSPGQIATNEKLFF
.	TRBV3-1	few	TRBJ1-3	TGTGCCAGCAGCCAAGCAGGAGGTCGAGACACCATATATTTT	CASSQAGGRDTIYF
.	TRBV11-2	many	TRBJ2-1	TGTGCCAGCAGCTTAGAGCTCACCGGGCGGGATGAGCAGTTCTTC	CASSLELTGRDEQFF
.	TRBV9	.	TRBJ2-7	TGTGCCAGCAGCGCCTCAGGGTCCTTCTACGAGCAGTACTTC	CASSASGSFYEQYF
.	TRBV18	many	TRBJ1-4	TGTGCCAGCTCACCCGGGGACGGCCGGGAGGAAAAACTGTTTTTT	CASSPGDGREEKLFF
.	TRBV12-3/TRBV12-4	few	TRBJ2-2	TGTGTCAGCAGTGGATCCACCGGGGAGCTGTTTTTT	CVSSGSTGELFF
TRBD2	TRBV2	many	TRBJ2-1	TGTGCCAGCAGCCACCTTACTAGCGGGGGGGCCGGAAATGAGCAGTTCTTC	CASSHLTSGGAGNEQFF
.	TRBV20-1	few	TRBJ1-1	TGCAGTGCTAGAGATCGGGAACACCAAGCTTTCTTT	CSARDREHQAFF
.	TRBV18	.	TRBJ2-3	TGTGCCAGCTCACACGACGAGGTTTATAGCACAGATACGCAGTATTTT	CASSHDEVYSTDTQYF
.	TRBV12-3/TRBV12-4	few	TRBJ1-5	TGTGCCAGCAGTATACAGGGAAGTCAGAATCAGCCCCAGCATTTT	CASSIQGSQNQPQHF
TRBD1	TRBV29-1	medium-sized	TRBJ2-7	TGCAGCGTTTGGACAGGGGGTTATCGCGAGCAGTACTTC	CSVWTGGYREQYF
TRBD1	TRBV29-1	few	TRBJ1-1	TGCAGCGTTGAAGGCGGCAGGGGGCCTAACGCTGAAGCTTTCTTT	CSVEGGRGPNAEAFF
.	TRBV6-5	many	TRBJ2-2	TGTGCCAGCAGTTACTTGGGACAGAACACCGGGGAGCTGTTTTTT	CASSYLGQNTGELFF
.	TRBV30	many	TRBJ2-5	TGTGCCTGCCGGCTAGGAAATAAAGAGACCCAGTACTTC	CACRLGNKETQYF
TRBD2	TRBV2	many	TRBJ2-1	TGTGCCAGCAGTGAGCGGGGGGCCCAATACAATGAGCAGTTCTTC	CASSERGAQYNEQFF
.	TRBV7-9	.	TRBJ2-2	TGTGCCAGCAGGGGGAAATTCGCGGGCGACACCGGGGAGCTGTTTTTT	CASRGKFAGDTGELFF
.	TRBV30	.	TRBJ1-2	TGTGCCTGGAGTGTAGGGCAGCCCTATGGCTACACCTTC	CAWSVGQPYGYTF
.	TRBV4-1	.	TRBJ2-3	TGCGCCAGCAGCCTGGACACTAACACAGATACGCAGTATTTT	CASSLDTNTDTQYF
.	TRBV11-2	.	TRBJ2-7	TGTGCCAGCAGCATGGATTTGGGGGTTCTGTTGGAGCAGTACTTC	CASSMDLGVLLEQYF
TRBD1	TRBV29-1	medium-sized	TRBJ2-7	TGCAGCGTAGGACAGGGCGACTCCTACGAGCAGTACTTC	CSVGQGDSYEQYF
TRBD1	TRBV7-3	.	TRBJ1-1	TGTGCCAGCAGCACCGGACAGGCGAACACTGAAGCTTTCTTT	CASSTGQANTEAFF
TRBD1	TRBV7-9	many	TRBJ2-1	TGTGCCAGCAGCTTAGTCCGACAGGGTGTCAATGAGCAGTTCTTC	CASSLVRQGVNEQFF
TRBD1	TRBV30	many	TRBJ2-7	TGTGCCTCAGATAGGACAGGGGTGCCACAGTACTTC	CASDRTGVPQYF
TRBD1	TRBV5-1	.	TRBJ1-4	TGCGCCAGCAGCCCGACAGGGCAAAATGAAAAACTGTTTTTT	CASSPTGQNEKLFF
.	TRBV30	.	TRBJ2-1	TGTGCCTGGGAAGGGGATTACAATGAGCAGTTCTTC	CAWEGDYNEQFF
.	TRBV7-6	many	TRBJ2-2	TGTGCCAGCAGCCGGTCGAACACCGGGGAGCTGTTTTTT	CASSRSNTGELFF